Below, 20 T cell receptor beta chains from the same sample are listed, as sequenced in a study of OX40 agonist ivuxolimab in advanced cancers. Measured with immunoSEQ multiplex PCR; TCRdb has only the in-frame clones, and not every one. The profile shows 20,000 to 25,000 clones, roughly three quarters of them singletons. This material consisted of CD4+ or CD8+ T cells sorted from blood, taken in a trial of the OX40 agonist ivuxolimab. The receptors stem from an adult with an advanced solid tumor such as melanoma, head and neck, liver or kidney cancer.

This chain links TRBV7-2 with TRBJ2-7; D is unresolved. This CDR3 is 12 amino acids long. With 2 bases removed from V and 3 bases from J, the gap between germline ends came to 5 bases. Germline V gene data show CDR1 as SGHTA and CDR2 as FQGNSA. The CDR3 loop reads CASSLQVYEQYF. CDR3 coding DNA: TGTGCCAGCAGCTTACAGGTCTACGAGCAGTACTTC.

The chain carries TRBV9 and TRBJ2-5, with TRBD2 matching over 11 bases. The CDR3 totals 16 residues. Germline-derived CDR1 and CDR2 are SGDLS and YYNGEE. V dropped 5 bases and J dropped 4; count of bases not matched to a gene: 10. DNA for the CDR3: TGTGCCAGCAGTCAAAGACTAGCGGGGACGATAGAGACCCAGTACTTC. Translating gives CASSQRLAGTIETQYF.

This chain uses TRBV5-6 with TRBJ1-5, with D perhaps TRBD1 (6 bases). This CDR3 has 15 residues. The ends were cut back, 1 base at V and 9 bases at J, with 17 bases in the middle. The germline V gene has CDR1 SGHDT and CDR2 YYEEEE. For the CDR3, the DNA is TGTGCCAGCAGCTTGAGGGGGGGAGGGCGAGGGCCCCAGCATTTT. Its protein is CASSLRGGGRGPQHF.

The chain combines TRBV4-2 with TRBJ1-2; TRBD1 is a possible D gene (5 bases). The CDR3 has 15 amino acids. Trimming took off 0 bases at V and 8 bases at J, with 16 bases between the two ends. CDR1 is LGHNA and CDR2 is YNFKEQ in the germline V gene. The CDR3 DNA reads as TGTGCCAGCAGCCAAGAGTGGGCGGGGGAGGTGGGCTACACCTTC. Its translation: CASSQEWAGEVGYTF.

The gene calls are TRBV7-9 and TRBJ1-3; the match to TRBD1 covers 9 bases. V lost 6 bases, J lost 4 bases, and 10 bases stayed unmatched. Germline lookup yields CDR1 SEHNR and CDR2 FQNEAQ (reference sequence). The CDR3 runs 16 residues. This CDR3 reads CASRTNPGQGGNTIYF. The CDR3 DNA is TGTGCCAGCAGAACAAATCCGGGACAGGGCGGAAACACCATATATTTT.

The J gene is TRBJ2-1, the V gene TRBV6-6; D remains unclear. The germline CDR1 and CDR2 sequences are MNHNY and SVGAGI (reference sequence). The V end was cut by 6 bases, the J end by 5 bases, with 5 bases between. This CDR3 is built from 11 residues. CDR3 region: CASSGNNEQFF. CDR3 DNA sequence: TGTGCCAGCAGCGGTAACAATGAGCAGTTCTTC.

This chain uses TRBV28 with TRBJ1-5, with a possible D match to TRBD1 (5 bases). V lost 2 bases to trimming and J lost 5 bases, with 16 bases between them. CDR1 and CDR2 (germline): MDHEN, SYDVKM. The CDR3 spans 16 residues. The chain's CDR3 is CASSLEGTAAYQPQHF. CDR3 DNA: TGTGCCAGCAGTTTAGAAGGGACGGCGGCTTATCAGCCCCAGCATTTT.

This chain uses TRBV19 with TRBJ1-4; D is undetermined. V gave up 7 bases and J gave up 7 bases, with 16 bases separating them. The CDR3 spans 14 residues. Germline V gene lookup returns CDR1 LNHDA and CDR2 SQIVND (reference sequence). CDR3 sequence: CASTDRSGGEKLFF. In DNA form, the CDR3 reads TGTGCCAGTACTGATCGGTCCGGCGGTGAAAAACTGTTTTTT.

This chain uses TRBV27 with TRBJ2-5; D gene ambiguous. Trimming shortened V by 2 bases and J by 1 base, and 5 bases separated the two germline ends. The CDR3 totals 13 residues. Germline-derived CDR1 and CDR2 are MNHEY and SMNVEV (reference sequence). CDR3 DNA: TGTGCCAGCAGTTTAGCGTTCCAAGAGACCCAGTACTTC. This encodes CASSLAFQETQYF.

CDR3 nucleotide sequence: TGTGCCAGCAGGTGGGACAGCGCCTACGAGCAGTACTTC. Its translation is CASRWDSAYEQYF. The chain joins TRBV6-6 to TRBJ2-7; 7 nucleotides line up with TRBD1. V dropped 6 bases and J dropped 2; count of bases not matched to a gene: 4. CDR3 length: 13 amino acids. Germline V lookup: CDR1 MNHNY, CDR2 SVGAGI (reference sequence).

The chain combines TRBV5-6 with TRBJ1-6, with 9 bases lining up with TRBD1. Losses at the gene ends were 2 bases for V and 7 bases for J; bases not matched to a gene: 13. Per germline, CDR1 SGHDT and CDR2 YYEEEE. The CDR3 is made up of 18 amino acids. CDR3 sequence (DNA): TGTGCCAGCAGCTTAGACACATCCGGGACAGGGACGAATTCACCCCTCCACTTT. Translating gives CASSLDTSGTGTNSPLHF.

V usage is TRBV27 and J usage is TRBJ2-1, with TRBD2 as a possible D gene (6 bases). From germline, CDR1 is MNHEY and CDR2 SMNVEV (reference sequence). This CDR3 has 17 amino acids. V was pared by 6 bases and J by 5 bases, with 23 bases between. The CDR3 loop reads CASSSLGRRVENNEQFF. In DNA form, the CDR3 reads TGTGCCAGCAGCAGTTTAGGGAGGAGGGTTGAGAACAATGAGCAGTTCTTC.

This rearrangement joins TRBV6-5 to TRBJ2-3; possibly TRBD1 or TRBD2 for D (6 bases each). V was clipped by 10 bases and J by 7 bases, with 9 bases between them. Germline V lookup: CDR1 MNHEY, CDR2 SVGAGI. The CDR3 is made up of 10 amino acids. The CDR3 DNA sequence: TGTGCCACGGGGGCAAATACGCAGTATTTT. Its protein product is CATGANTQYF.

The rearrangement joins TRBV5-6 to TRBJ2-3; 10 bases fit TRBD2. In germline, CDR1 is SGHDT, CDR2 YYEEEE. This CDR3 comprises 15 residues. Unmatched junction bases numbered 9, after V lost 4 bases and J lost 7 bases. CDR3 region: CASSHFLAGVNTQYF. CDR3 DNA: TGTGCCAGCAGCCACTTTCTAGCGGGAGTAAATACGCAGTATTTT.

In this sample, this clone turned up a few times. The chain employs TRBV11-2 and TRBJ2-2; 10 bases align to TRBD2. V shed 5 bases and J 4 bases; nucleotides not matched to a gene: 4. Germline-derived CDR1 and CDR2 are SGHAT and FQNNGV. The CDR3 consists of 15 residues. DNA of the CDR3: TGTGCCAGCAGCCCGTTAGCGGGAGGCACCGGGGAGCTGTTTTTT. Translating it yields CASSPLAGGTGELFF.

This rearrangement joins TRBV18 to TRBJ1-1, with D unclear. From germline, CDR1 is KGHSH and CDR2 LQKENI. The CDR3 spans 13 residues. V gave up 3 bases and J gave up 7 bases, with 12 bases separating them. CDR3 DNA sequence: TGTGCCAGCTCACCCATAAAGGACGGTGAAGCTTTCTTT. Translation gives CASSPIKDGEAFF.

Comments on this clone: In the same sample, other DNA sequences code for this CDR3. The rearrangement links TRBV28 to TRBJ1-3; TRBD1 matches 7 bases. Germline CDR1 MDHEN, CDR2 SYDVKM. The CDR3 has 15 amino acids. V shed 4 bases and J 0 bases; nucleotides not matched to a gene: 3. CDR3 amino acids: CASSSRGFSGNTIYF. Written as DNA, the CDR3 is TGTGCCAGCAGTTCCAGGGGGTTCTCTGGAAACACCATATATTTT.

The DNA of the CDR3 is TGTGCCAGCAGCTTAGAGTCTGGTAACTATGGCTACACCTTC. Protein sequence: CASSLESGNYGYTF. The V gene is TRBV7-9, the J gene TRBJ1-2; D gene unclear. CDR3 length: 14 residues. Per the germline V gene, CDR1 is SEHNR and CDR2 is FQNEAQ (reference sequence). V shed 1 base and J shed 1 base, with 7 bases lying between them.

This clone was counted once. This chain connects TRBV5-1 to TRBJ2-1; 9 bases agree with TRBD1. Germline CDR1 reads SGHRS; CDR2 reads YFSETQ. V was clipped by 4 bases and J by 4 bases; unmatched bases: 3. The CDR3 contains 14 residues. The chain's CDR3 is CASSPGQGYNEQFF. The CDR3 DNA is TGCGCCAGCAGCCCAGGACAGGGGTACAATGAGCAGTTCTTC.

V is TRBV2 and J is TRBJ2-3, with D maybe TRBD2 (7 bases). The CDR3 is 17 residues long. V lost 4 bases and J 1 base, leaving 18 bases between the germline ends. Germline loops: CDR1 SNHLY, CDR2 FYNNEI. The CDR3 reads CASSAPGGRTRTDTQYF. The CDR3 nucleotides are TGTGCCAGCAGTGCACCGGGGGGCCGTACGCGCACAGATACGCAGTATTTT.